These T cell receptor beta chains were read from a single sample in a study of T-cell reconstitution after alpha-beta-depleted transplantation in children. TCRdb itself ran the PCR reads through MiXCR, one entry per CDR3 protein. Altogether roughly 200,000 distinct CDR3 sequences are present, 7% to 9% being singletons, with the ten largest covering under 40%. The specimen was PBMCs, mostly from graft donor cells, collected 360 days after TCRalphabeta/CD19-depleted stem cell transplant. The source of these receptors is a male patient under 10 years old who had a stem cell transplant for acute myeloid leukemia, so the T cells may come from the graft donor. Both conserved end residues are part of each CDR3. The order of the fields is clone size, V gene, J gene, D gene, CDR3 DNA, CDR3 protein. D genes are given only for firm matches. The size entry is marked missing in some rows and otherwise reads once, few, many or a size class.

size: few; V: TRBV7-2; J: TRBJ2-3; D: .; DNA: TGTGCCAGCAGCTTCAACGGGGCGGAAGATACGCAGTATTTT; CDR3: CASSFNGAEDTQYF
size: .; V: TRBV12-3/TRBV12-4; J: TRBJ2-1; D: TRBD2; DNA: TGTGCCAGCAATGATAGCGGGAGGAAGAATGAGCAGTTCTTC; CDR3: CASNDSGRKNEQFF
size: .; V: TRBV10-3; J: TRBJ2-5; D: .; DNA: TGTGCCACCCACTCCCTTCCGGGTCTCCAAGAGACCCAGTACTTC; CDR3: CATHSLPGLQETQYF
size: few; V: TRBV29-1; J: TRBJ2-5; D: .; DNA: TGCAGCGTTGTAGGGCGCAGCGGGCCAGGGGCCCAGTACTTC; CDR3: CSVVGRSGPGAQYF
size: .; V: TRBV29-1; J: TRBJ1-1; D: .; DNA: TGCAGCGTTGACGGTGGGGGATTGAACACTGAAGCTTTCTTT; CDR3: CSVDGGGLNTEAFF
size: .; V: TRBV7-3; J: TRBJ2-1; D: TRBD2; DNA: TGTGCCAGCAGCCCGACTAGCCTGAGCTCCTACAATGAGCAGTTCTTC; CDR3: CASSPTSLSSYNEQFF
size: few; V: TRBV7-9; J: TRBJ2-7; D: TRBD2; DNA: TGTGCCAGCAGGGGGGGGCTAGCGGGCGGCGAGCAGTACTTC; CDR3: CASRGGLAGGEQYF
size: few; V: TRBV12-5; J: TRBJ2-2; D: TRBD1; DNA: TGTGCTAGTGGCAAGGGACAGGGGAACACCGGGGAGCTGTTTTTT; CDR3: CASGKGQGNTGELFF
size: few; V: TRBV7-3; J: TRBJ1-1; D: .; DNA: TGTGCCAGCAGCGCCCGTCGTGGCACTGAAGCTTTCTTT; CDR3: CASSARRGTEAFF
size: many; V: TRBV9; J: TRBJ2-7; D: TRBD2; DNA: TGTGCCAGCAGCGTATTGGCGGGAGAAGGGTACGAGCAGTACTTC; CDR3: CASSVLAGEGYEQYF
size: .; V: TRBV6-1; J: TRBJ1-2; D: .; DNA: TGTGCCAGCTCGGGGATATTGAACTATGGCTACACCTTC; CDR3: CASSGILNYGYTF
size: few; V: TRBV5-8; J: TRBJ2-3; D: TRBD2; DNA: TGTGCCAGCAGCTATTCCCCACTAGCGGGGCGCACAGATACGCAGTATTTT; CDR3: CASSYSPLAGRTDTQYF
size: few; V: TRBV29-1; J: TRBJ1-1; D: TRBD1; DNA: TGCAGCGTTGAATCAAGGGCCGGGACAGGGGCGAACACTGAAGCTTTCTTT; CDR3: CSVESRAGTGANTEAFF
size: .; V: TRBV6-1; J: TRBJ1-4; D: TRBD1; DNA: TGTGCCAGCAGCCGGGACAGGGTGTATGAAAAACTGTTTTTT; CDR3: CASSRDRVYEKLFF